The 5 T cell receptor beta chains below were found in one sample sequenced in a study of tumor and adjacent non-tumor tissue in lung cancer. Three rounds of nested PCR, following a modified ARM-PCR protocol, produced the TCRbeta library. TCRdb re-called the multiplex PCR reads with MiXCR, one entry per CDR3 protein. The table records tens of thousands of distinct CDR3 sequences, under 70% of them present only once. The template was RNA from unsorted bulk tissue. More than 3 cm separated this lung sample from the edge of the tumor. Sequencing used distant non-tumor lung tissue. These TCRs come from a woman between 50 and 59 years old with non-small cell lung cancer.

On this clonotype itself: A much larger clone is a single base away; this may be a read error. This chain links TRBV5-1 with TRBJ1-3; D is perhaps TRBD1 (5 bases). The V and J ends lost 0 bases and 0 bases respectively, with 10 bases between them. Germline CDR1 is SGHRS and CDR2 is YFSETQ. The CDR3 sequence is 16 residues long. The DNA of the CDR3 is TGCGCCAGCAGCTTGGGACAGATCGACTCTGGAAACACCATATATTTT. This sequence encodes CASSLGQIDSGNTIYF.

The chain joins TRBV11-2 to TRBJ1-6; D is possibly TRBD1 (6 bases). Germline loops: CDR1 SGHAT, CDR2 FQNNGV. CDR3 size: 18 residues. V was clipped by 0 bases and J by 9 bases, with 21 bases between them. The CDR3 spells CASSLDLTGSPYGSPLHF. The CDR3 nucleotides read TGTGCCAGCAGCTTAGATCTTACAGGGTCGCCCTATGGTTCACCCCTCCACTTT.

On this clonotype: The conserved closing phenylalanine or tryptophan is absent in this CDR3, likely reflecting a read error. This sequence joins TRBV6-5 and TRBJ2-2, with a possible D match to TRBD1 (5 bases). Germline V CDR1 and CDR2: MNHEY, SVGAGI. This CDR3 is built from 13 residues. Trimming pared 7 bases from V and 10 bases from J, leaving 16 bases between. Written as DNA, the CDR3 is TGTGCCAGCACCCTCGGTGGGGCCGAGGAGCTGTTTATT. It is translated as CASTLGGAEELFI.

The count of this clonotype is one. The chain links TRBV20-1 to TRBJ2-7, with 7 positions matching TRBD2. The CDR3 covers 12 residues. Germline CDR1 DFQATT, CDR2 SNEGSKA (reference sequence). V gave up 7 bases and J gave up 6 bases; unmatched junction bases: 9. This CDR3 is CSGTGGPFEQYF. For the CDR3, the DNA is TGCAGTGGGACGGGAGGACCCTTCGAGCAGTACTTC.

Comments on this clonotype: An end of the junction does not agree with germline; a read error may underlie this. The gene calls are TRBV11-2 and TRBJ2-2; TRBD2 might be the D (5 bases). The germline V gene has CDR1 SGHAT and CDR2 FQNNGV. The CDR3 sequence is 13 residues long. This CDR3 is CTSSLDWTGELFF. CDR3 sequence (DNA): TGTACCAGCAGCTTAGATTGGACCGGGGAGCTGTTTTTC.